These 10 T cell receptor beta chains came from one sample sequenced in a study of vaccination and CD4 T cells after COVID-19. The Oncomine TCR Beta short-read assay was applied to DNA of cultured CD4+ T cells. The template was genomic DNA from cultured CD4+ T cells. In TCRdb, the PCR reads were re-called with MiXCR into one record per CDR3 protein. Among 9,000 to 13,000 distinct CDR3 sequences listed, 29% were seen once. Treatment denoted: roughly 10-day PBMC culture with coronavirus spike peptide pools or control peptides (ViraFEST assay). Prior to the COVID-19 pandemic (2011-2018), the unexposed donor's CD4+ T cells were collected. Their antigen targets remain unknown. The source material was CD4+ T cells from blood, cultured in vitro. These receptors were taken from a human donor in good health.

The CDR3 loop is CASSLIGFASGEQFF. For the CDR3, the DNA is TGTGCCAGCAGCTTAATCGGGTTTGCCAGCGGTGAGCAGTTCTTC. The V gene is TRBV7-3, the J gene TRBJ2-1, with D perhaps matching TRBD2 (5 bases). The germline V gene has CDR1 SGHTA and CDR2 FQGTGA. V gave up 1 base and J gave up 9 bases, with 16 bases separating them. There are 15 residues in the CDR3.

The J gene is TRBJ1-3, the V gene TRBV7-6, with a possible D match to TRBD1 (5 bases). V lost 6 bases and J lost 0, with 9 bases in between. Germline loops: CDR1 SGHVS, CDR2 FNYEAQ. This CDR3 contains 14 residues. CDR3 nucleotides: TGTGCCAGCAGACCCGACAGCTCTGGAAACACCATATATTTT. Encoded protein: CASRPDSSGNTIYF.

V usage is TRBV6-2 or TRBV6-3 and J usage is TRBJ2-7; tentatively, D is TRBD2 (6 bases). Germline CDR1 MNHEY, CDR2 SVGEGT. CDR3 length: 11 amino acids. The ends were cut back, 8 bases at V and 2 bases at J, with 7 bases in the middle. This CDR3 is CASGEAYEQYF. For the CDR3, the DNA is TGTGCCAGCGGGGAGGCCTACGAGCAGTACTTC.

The gene calls are TRBV7-2 and TRBJ1-2; TRBD1 matches 9 bases. Germline CDR1 SGHTA, CDR2 FQGNSA. There are 13 residues in the CDR3. Unmatched junction bases numbered 4, after V lost 3 bases and J lost 8 bases. The CDR3 coding sequence is TGTGCCAGCAGCTTGGACAGGGGACGGGGCTACACCTTC. This codes for CASSLDRGRGYTF.

The gene calls are TRBV20-1 and TRBJ2-7; 10 positions agree with TRBD2. This CDR3 has 15 amino acids. With V trimmed by 0 bases and J by 7 bases, 9 bases remained unmatched. Germline V CDR1 and CDR2: DFQATT, SNEGSKA (reference sequence). In DNA, the CDR3 is TGCAGTGCTAGAGATCAGTCTAGCGGGAGTGGGGAGCAGTACTTC. Translating gives CSARDQSSGSGEQYF.

The rearrangement links TRBV6-1 to TRBJ2-3; D not resolved. The germline V gene has CDR1 MNHNS and CDR2 SASEGT. The CDR3 is made up of 11 amino acids. Trimming took 6 bases from V and 7 from J, leaving 8 bases between them. In DNA, the CDR3 is TGTGCCAGCAGCCCGGGTTATACGCAGTATTTT. Amino acids: CASSPGYTQYF.

The J gene is TRBJ2-7, the V gene TRBV6-1; D remains ambiguous. Germline V gives CDR1 MNHNS, CDR2 SASEGT. The CDR3 covers 13 residues. V shed 6 bases and J shed 3 bases, with 12 bases lying between them. The CDR3 DNA reads as TGTGCCAGCAGCCGCGACTCTCGCTACGAGCAGTACTTC. This translates into CASSRDSRYEQYF.

In this sample, this clonotype turned up a few times. The chain employs TRBV2 and TRBJ1-2, with TRBD1 matching over 7 bases. The V gene's germline CDR1 is SNHLY and CDR2 FYNNEI. Germline trimming cut 10 bases from V and 0 bases from J; bases unmatched to any gene: 8. This CDR3 is 14 amino acids long. Here the CDR3 reads CATARDSPNYGYTF. CDR3 coding DNA: TGTGCCACCGCCAGGGACAGCCCTAACTATGGCTACACCTTC.

The rearrangement uses TRBV7-2 and TRBJ2-5; TRBD1 aligns across 7 bases. The CDR3 is 14 residues long. J was trimmed by 6 bases and V by 5 bases; bases with no gene match: 9. The germline V gene encodes CDR1 SGHTA and CDR2 FQGNSA. DNA of the CDR3: TGTGCCAGCAGCCGGGACAGTGCATCAAAGACCCAGTACTTC. It is translated as CASSRDSASKTQYF.

This chain uses TRBV20-1 with TRBJ2-7, with TRBD2 matching over 10 bases. This CDR3 has 14 residues. The V and J ends lost 1 base and 4 bases, in that order; junction bases with no gene match: 4. Germline CDR1 reads DFQATT; CDR2 reads SNEGSKA (reference sequence). The CDR3 here is CSARVPSGRYEQYF. CDR3 coding DNA: TGCAGTGCTAGAGTTCCTAGCGGGAGATACGAGCAGTACTTC.